This T cell receptor beta chain was observed in a study of T cell changes during pregnancy in multiple sclerosis. V dropped 4 bases and J dropped 7; count of bases not matched to a gene: 5. This CDR3 spans 14 amino acids. Germline lookup yields CDR1 MGHDK and CDR2 SYGVNS. Generated by immunoSEQ multiplex PCR, the TCRdb table keeps only in-frame clones and is missing some. The sample includes around 39,000 clones, about 90% of them seen just once. The TCR comes from a female donor with multiple sclerosis, enrolled in a pregnancy study. The sequenced sample was CD8+ T cells from peripheral blood mononuclear cells, obtained before pregnancy. The rearrangement uses TRBV25-1 and TRBJ1-1; TRBD1 matches at 11 bases. The CDR3 here is CASSGPGTGGEAFF. CDR3 in DNA: TGTGCCAGCAGTGGCCCCGGGACAGGGGGTGAAGCTTTCTTT.